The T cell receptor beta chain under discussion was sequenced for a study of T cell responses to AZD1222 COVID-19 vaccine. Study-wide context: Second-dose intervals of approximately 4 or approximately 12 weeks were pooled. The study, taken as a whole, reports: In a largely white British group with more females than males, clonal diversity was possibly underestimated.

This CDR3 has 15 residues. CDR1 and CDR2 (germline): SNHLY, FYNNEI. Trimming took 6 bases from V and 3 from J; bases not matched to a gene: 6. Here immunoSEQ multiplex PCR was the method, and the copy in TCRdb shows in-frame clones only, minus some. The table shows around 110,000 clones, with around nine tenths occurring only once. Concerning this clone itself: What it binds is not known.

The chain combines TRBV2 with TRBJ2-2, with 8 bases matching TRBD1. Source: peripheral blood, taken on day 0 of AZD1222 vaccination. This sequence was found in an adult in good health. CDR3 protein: CASRKDRVDTGELFF. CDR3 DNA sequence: TGTGCCAGCAGGAAGGACAGGGTGGACACCGGGGAGCTGTTTTTT.